The subject of this entry is one T cell receptor beta chain. Its cognate antigen is unknown. The protocol was immunoSEQ multiplex PCR, while the TCRdb copy is restricted to in-frame clones and leaves out a portion. The table shows about 110,000 clones, with approximately 90% occurring only once. This specimen belongs to a study of OX40 agonist ivuxolimab in advanced cancers. Study overall: Every 2 weeks, patients received ivuxolimab intravenously, dosed at 0.01 to 10 mg/kg.

Study-level results: The investigators did not determine what antigen specificity the expanded peripheral T cells had. There was clonal expansion of CD4+ and CD8+ blood T cells by week 6 at 0.1 to 3.0 mg/kg.

The CDR3 has 14 amino acids. The V and J ends lost 8 bases and 6 bases, in that order; junction bases with no gene match: 10. CDR1 is WSHSY, CDR2 SAAADI, per germline. This sequence joins TRBV10-2 and TRBJ2-7; TRBD2 agrees at 10 bases. This clonotype was sampled from an adult with an advanced solid tumor such as melanoma, head and neck, liver or kidney cancer. The source was CD4+ or CD8+ T cells sorted from blood, collected in a trial of the OX40 agonist ivuxolimab. CDR3 sequence (DNA): TGCGCCAGCGGGAGAGGCCTAGCGGGGGCCGAGCAGTACTTC. Translating gives CASGRGLAGAEQYF.